This passage covers 28 T cell receptor beta chains from one sample sequenced in a study of response to subunit inactivated influenza vaccine. TCRdb re-called the RT-PCR reads with MiXCR, one entry per CDR3 protein. The sample lists about 500,000 distinct CDR3 sequences; 15% to 20% were seen once. The sequencing used CD4+ T cells sorted from PBMCs, collected less than 30 months after vaccination. The receptors shown here come from a man aged 50 to 75 who received an inactivated influenza vaccine.

This chain links TRBV15 with TRBJ1-4, with D perhaps TRBD1 (5 bases). This CDR3 is built from 14 residues. Germline loops: CDR1 LNHNV, CDR2 YYDKDF (reference sequence). The ends were cut back, 3 bases at V and 3 bases at J, with 8 bases in the middle. In DNA form, the CDR3 reads TGTGCCACCAGCAGTTGGGACCCTAATGAAAAACTGTTTTTT. Its protein product is CATSSWDPNEKLFF.

Many counts were recorded for this clonotype. V gene TRBV7-2 combines with J gene TRBJ1-5; 7 bases fit TRBD1. V trimming: 5 bases; J trimming: 7 bases; junction bases outside the gene matches: 11. There are 15 residues in the CDR3. From germline, CDR1 is SGHTA and CDR2 FQGNSA. This CDR3 is CASSPSGSGGQPQHF. The CDR3 nucleotides are TGTGCCAGCAGCCCGTCGGGGTCAGGGGGGCAGCCCCAGCATTTT.

The rearrangement joins TRBV29-1 to TRBJ2-5; possible D gene TRBD2, 5 bases. The CDR3 sequence is 11 residues long. V shed 7 bases and J shed 10 bases, with 16 bases lying between them. Germline CDR1 SQVTM, CDR2 ANQGSEA. Here the CDR3 DNA reads TGCAGCGCGGAGGACCTGAGGGTCCAGTACTTC. Translation: CSAEDLRVQYF.

The V call is TRBV28, the J call TRBJ2-7, with 7 bases identical to TRBD2. CDR3 length equals 14 residues. The V segment lost 9 bases and the J segment 3 bases; nucleotides outside the gene matches: 11. In germline, CDR1 is MDHEN, CDR2 SYDVKM. This CDR3 is CASKPGLSFYEQYF. The CDR3, as DNA: TGTGCCAGTAAGCCGGGACTATCGTTCTACGAGCAGTACTTC.

This clonotype has more than one count but fewer than ten. The genes are TRBV20-1 and TRBJ2-3; 7 bases line up with TRBD2. This CDR3 contains 15 residues. The germline gives CDR1 DFQATT, CDR2 SNEGSKA (reference sequence). The trim removed 3 bases at V and 1 base at J, leaving 7 bases unmatched. Written as DNA, the CDR3 is TGCAGTGCTAGCGAACTAGCGCCTCGCACAGATACGCAGTATTTT. Translating gives CSASELAPRTDTQYF.

Here the CDR3 DNA reads TGTGCCAGCAGCCAACCGACACGGAGCTCCTACGAGCAGTACTTC. Its protein product is CASSQPTRSSYEQYF. The chain has TRBV3-1 and TRBJ2-7; D ambiguous. This CDR3 has 15 residues. Trimming removed 2 bases at V and 0 bases at J, with 11 bases between. Germline V gene sequence: CDR1 LGHDT, CDR2 YNNKEL (reference sequence).

J is TRBJ2-5 and V is TRBV20-1; 8 nucleotides agree with TRBD2. V lost 2 bases and J lost 5; bases outside the gene matches: 7. CDR3 length: 14 residues. CDR1 is DFQATT and CDR2 is SNEGSKA in the germline V gene (reference sequence). The CDR3 sequence is CSARPGLGGETQYF. The CDR3 nucleotides are TGCAGTGCTAGACCGGGACTAGGTGGTGAGACCCAGTACTTC.

This chain connects TRBV7-9 to TRBJ2-7; D could derive from TRBD1 or TRBD2 (5 bases each). V lost 4 bases, J lost 1 base, and 17 bases lay in between. The CDR3 is made up of 16 amino acids. From germline, CDR1 is SEHNR and CDR2 FQNEAQ (reference sequence). As DNA, the CDR3 is TGTGCCAGCAGCTCGTTCAGGACACGGGGATCCTACGAGCAGTACTTC. Translating it yields CASSSFRTRGSYEQYF.

With regard to this clonotype: Germline and junction disagree at one end, which may indicate a read error. This rearrangement joins TRBV6-2 or TRBV6-3 to TRBJ2-1; no clear D. Germline assignment: CDR1 MNHEY and CDR2 SVGEGT. The CDR3 length is 15 residues. The CDR3: CASSPVKSSYNEKFF. The CDR3 region has the DNA TGTGCCAGCAGCCCCGTCAAAAGCTCCTACAATGAGAAGTTCTTC.

There are a few counts of this clonotype. The chain couples TRBV30 to TRBJ2-5, with TRBD2 matching 11 bases. The CDR3 sequence is 14 residues long. V shed 5 bases, J shed 2 bases, and the junction held 4 bases outside the gene matches. The germline V gene encodes CDR1 GTSNPN and CDR2 SVGIG (reference sequence). Written as DNA, the CDR3 is TGTGCCTGGGCTAGCGGGGGGTCACAAGAGACCCAGTACTTC. This translates into CAWASGGSQETQYF. Complete variable domain (other parts from reference TRBV30 and TRBJ2-5): SQTIHQWPATLVQPVGSPLSLECTVEGTSNPNLYWYRQAAGRGLQLLFYSVGIGQISSEVPQNLSASRPQDRQFILSSKKLLLSDSGFYLCAWASGGSQETQYFGPGTRLLVL.

The chain combines TRBV3-1 with TRBJ1-1; D perhaps matches TRBD1 (6 bases). This CDR3 has 15 residues. V was clipped by 1 base and J by 4 bases, with 13 bases between them. Germline V gene data show CDR1 as LGHDT and CDR2 as YNNKEL (reference sequence). CDR3 sequence reads: CASSQGGGWGTEAFF. The CDR3 bases are TGTGCCAGCAGCCAAGGAGGGGGTTGGGGCACTGAAGCTTTCTTT.

J is TRBJ2-7 and V is TRBV6-2 or TRBV6-3, with TRBD1 matching 9 bases. The V gene end was trimmed by 6 bases and the J gene end by 2 bases; junction bases not matched to a gene: 8. Looked up from germline, CDR1 is MNHEY and CDR2 is SVGEGT. The CDR3 has 15 amino acids. Written as DNA, the CDR3 is TGTGCCAGCAGGGGTAGGACAGGGGCGGCCTACGAGCAGTACTTC. Translating it yields CASRGRTGAAYEQYF.

The table lists this clonotype with a few counts. The chain carries TRBV5-1 and TRBJ2-7, with 9 bases identical to TRBD1. The CDR3 has 15 amino acids. Trimming took 0 bases from V and 5 from J; bases not matched to a gene: 6. Germline lookup yields CDR1 SGHRS and CDR2 YFSETQ. The CDR3, as DNA: TGCGCCAGCAGCTTGGGACCGGGACAGGGCCACGAGCAGTACTTC. Translated: CASSLGPGQGHEQYF.

Only a few counts were recorded for this clonotype. The J gene is TRBJ2-3, the V gene TRBV4-1, with a possible D match to TRBD2 (5 bases). Germline V gives CDR1 MGHRA, CDR2 YSYEKL. V was cut by 2 bases and J by 4 bases, with 19 bases left in between. The CDR3 consists of 17 residues. DNA for the CDR3: TGCGCCAGCAGCCAATACTCCAGTGGCGGGCTATCAGATACGCAGTATTTT. Protein sequence: CASSQYSSGGLSDTQYF.

Remarks on this clonotype: Germline is not matched at one junction end, which may reflect a read error. V usage is TRBV6-2 or TRBV6-3 and J usage is TRBJ2-7, with D perhaps matching TRBD2 (5 bases). The CDR3 totals 13 residues. Germline V gene data show CDR1 as MNHEY and CDR2 as SVGEGT. CDR3 amino acids: CTSMNGELAEQYF. CDR3 DNA: TGTACCAGCATGAACGGGGAATTGGCCGAGCAGTACTTC.

This clonotype was detected only a few times. V is TRBV7-9 and J is TRBJ1-1, with D maybe TRBD1 (5 bases). V dropped 3 bases and J dropped 10 bases, with 12 bases sitting between them. This CDR3 comprises 12 residues. Germline V gene data show CDR1 as SEHNR and CDR2 as FQNEAQ (reference sequence). Written as DNA, the CDR3 is TGTGCCAGCAGCTTCGGTGGGGGGGGAGCTTTCTTT. Translating it yields CASSFGGGGAFF.

The chain carries TRBV6-1 and TRBJ2-5; D ambiguous. Germline V gives CDR1 MNHNS, CDR2 SASEGT. The CDR3 totals 11 residues. Deletions cut 8 bases from V and 1 base from J, with 5 bases between. The CDR3 nucleotides read TGTGCCAGCGTGCTCCAAGAGACCCAGTACTTC. It encodes CASVLQETQYF.

The rearrangement joins TRBV29-1 to TRBJ2-7; 14 bases are shared with TRBD2. V shed 6 bases, J shed 2 bases, and the junction held 12 bases outside the gene matches. There are 17 residues in the CDR3. Germline-derived CDR1 and CDR2 are SQVTM and ANQGSEA. In DNA, the CDR3 is TGCAGCGTGGGACTAGCGGGAGACAAACTCCTTACCTACGAGCAGTACTTC. It translates to CSVGLAGDKLLTYEQYF.

J is TRBJ2-1 and V is TRBV6-5, with unresolved D. With 7 bases removed from V and 8 bases from J, the gap between germline ends came to 9 bases. The CDR3 extends over 11 amino acids. CDR1 is MNHEY, CDR2 SVGAGI, per germline. The CDR3 bases are TGTGCCAGCACATTACAAGATGAGCAGTTCTTC. The encoded protein is CASTLQDEQFF.

This rearrangement joins TRBV20-1 to TRBJ2-3; D gene ambiguous. CDR1 and CDR2 from the germline V gene are DFQATT and SNEGSKA (reference sequence). Trimming removed 6 bases from V and 5 bases from J, with 15 bases in between. The CDR3 runs to 13 residues. CDR3 DNA: TGCAGTGCGCAGACAAGAACGGGAGATACGCAGTATTTT. As protein: CSAQTRTGDTQYF.

This clonotype came up a few times. This chain uses TRBV20-1 with TRBJ2-3; D may correspond to TRBD1 or TRBD2 (5 bases each). V shed 3 bases and J shed 4 bases, with 11 bases lying between them. The V gene's germline CDR1 is DFQATT and CDR2 SNEGSKA (reference sequence). The CDR3 covers 13 residues. CDR3 in amino acids: CSASPGASDTQYF. The CDR3 DNA follows: TGCAGTGCTAGTCCCGGGGCCTCAGATACGCAGTATTTT.

This chain uses TRBV6-2 or TRBV6-3 with TRBJ1-6; perhaps TRBD1 as D (6 bases). V lost 4 bases to trimming and J lost 6 bases, with 10 bases between them. This CDR3 has 14 residues. Looked up from germline, CDR1 is MNHEY and CDR2 is SVGEGT. The CDR3 DNA reads TGTGCCAGCAGTTTCCGGGACACTAATTCACCCCTCCACTTT. Translation gives CASSFRDTNSPLHF.

This chain links TRBV12-3 or TRBV12-4 with TRBJ1-5; TRBD1 agrees at 7 bases. This CDR3 has 15 amino acids. V lost 5 bases to trimming and J lost 1 base; unmatched junction nucleotides: 5. The CDR3 protein is CASSAGTVSNQPQHF. CDR3 DNA sequence: TGTGCCAGCAGTGCAGGGACAGTCAGCAATCAGCCCCAGCATTTT.

This sequence joins TRBV28 and TRBJ2-7; D tentatively fits TRBD1 or TRBD2 (5 bases each). Germline CDR1 MDHEN, CDR2 SYDVKM. The CDR3 extends over 14 amino acids. The ends were cut back, 1 base at V and 0 bases at J, with 7 bases in the middle. The CDR3 region is CASSLYGTSYEQYF. DNA of the CDR3: TGTGCCAGCAGTTTATACGGGACCTCCTACGAGCAGTACTTC. The entire variable domain, with the rest obtained from reference TRBV28 and TRBJ2-7, is as follows: DVKVTQSSRYLVKRTGEKVFLECVQDMDHENMFWYRQDPGLGLRLIYFSYDVKMKEKGDIPEGYSVSREKKERFSLILESASTNQTSMYLCASSLYGTSYEQYFGPGTRLTVT.

In this sample, this clonotype turned up a few times. The J gene is TRBJ2-7, the V gene TRBV20-1; 8 bases line up with TRBD2. V lost 8 bases, J lost 3 bases, and 9 bases stayed unmatched. CDR1 and CDR2 from the germline V gene are DFQATT and SNEGSKA (reference sequence). The CDR3 runs 13 residues. The CDR3 loop reads CSPSREGFYEQYF. As DNA, the CDR3 is TGCAGTCCGTCCCGGGAGGGTTTCTACGAGCAGTACTTC.

There are many counts of this clonotype. J is TRBJ1-2 and V is TRBV6-1; 7 bases fit TRBD1. There are 15 residues in the CDR3. The V and J ends lost 5 bases and 7 bases, in that order; junction bases with no gene match: 13. Germline loops: CDR1 MNHNS, CDR2 SASEGT. CDR3 nucleotides: TGTGCCAGCAGTACCCCAGACAGGGAAAAGGGTGGCTACACCTTC. It translates to CASSTPDREKGGYTF.

CDR3 nucleotide sequence: TGCAGTGCCCAACCACAACAGGGCTACGAGCAGTACTTC. Translated: CSAQPQQGYEQYF. V gene TRBV20-1 combines with J gene TRBJ2-7, with D perhaps matching TRBD1 (6 bases). The CDR3 runs 13 residues. Trimming cost V 6 bases and J 3 bases, with 15 bases left between them. Per the germline V gene, CDR1 is DFQATT and CDR2 is SNEGSKA (reference sequence).

This clonotype has only a few counts. The rearrangement uses TRBV9 and TRBJ2-1; D unclear. Germline CDR1 reads SGDLS; CDR2 reads YYNGEE. The CDR3 is 12 residues long. Trimming took off 0 bases at V and 9 bases at J, with 7 bases between the two ends. The CDR3 DNA reads as TGTGCCAGCAGCGTAGTGCTGGGTGAGCAGTTCTTC. Translation: CASSVVLGEQFF.